This paragraph reports one T cell receptor beta chain. Its antigen remains unidentified. This sample stems from a study of cytomegalovirus exposure and HLA in healthy donors. This CDR3 has 16 residues. Germline lookup yields CDR1 SGHAT and CDR2 FQNNGV. With 2 bases removed from V and 2 bases from J, the gap between germline ends came to 13 bases. Study results and caveats: In a later analysis, HLA-associated TCR beta chains were more clonally expanded than equally common others. Most CMV-associated TCR beta chains appeared HLA-restricted in a later analysis.

PCR involved 60 Vbeta and 13 Jbeta primers. Authors' data handling: An analysis performed later counted 60 million to 90 million unique TCR beta chains (around 10 million of them shared). The data were produced by immunoSEQ multiplex PCR, yet TCRdb's version contains in-frame clones alone and is incomplete. That table supplies the V and J calls and clone size; D and trimming were determined from the DNA. The profile shows approximately 220,000 clones, about 80% of them singletons. The clonotype was recovered from a male donor in good health and CMV-seronegative. The chain is built from TRBV11-2 and TRBJ1-5; D is possibly TRBD1 (5 bases). Sequenced: PBMCs. The CDR3 spells CASSLSRVGRNQPQHF. The DNA of the CDR3 is TGTGCCAGCAGCTTATCCAGGGTCGGGCGCAATCAGCCCCAGCATTTT. Complete variable domain (other parts from reference TRBV11-2 and TRBJ1-5): EAGVAQSPRYKIIEKRQSVAFWCNPISGHATLYWYQQILGQGPKLLIQFQNNGVVDDSQLPKDRFSAERLKGVDSTLKIQPAKLEDSAVYLCASSLSRVGRNQPQHFGDGTRLSIL.